This paragraph covers one T cell receptor (beta chain) sequence. Produced via immunoSEQ multiplex PCR; TCRdb's table is partial and in-frame only. The repertoire holds 100,000 to 150,000 clones, with 86% as singletons. The data are from a study of blood T cell repertoires in COVID-19. For the study at large: Both acute and convalescent COVID-19 samples were obtained from the United States, Italy and Spain. T cells, B-cell-depleted T cells, or PBMCs provided the cDNA or gDNA that served as material.

The CDR3 has 14 amino acids. Per germline, CDR1 ENHRY and CDR2 SYGVKD. The trim removed 6 bases at V and 2 bases at J, leaving 4 bases unmatched. The source material was peripheral blood. This TCR derives from a human donor in a cohort sampled during active COVID-19. The chain joins TRBV10-3 to TRBJ2-7, with 10 positions matching TRBD1. The CDR3 bases are TGTGCCATCAGGGGACAGGGGCGCACCTACGAGCAGTACTTC. It specifies CAIRGQGRTYEQYF.